This TCR beta chain was captured by sequencing in a study of T-cell memory formation after mild COVID-19. V dropped 1 base and J dropped 6 bases, with 6 bases sitting between them. The CDR3 has 13 residues. Germline CDR1 SGHTA, CDR2 FQGNSA. 5'RACE with constant-segment primers yielded barcoded, UMI-tagged TCR alpha and TCR beta cDNA libraries. TCRdb reprocessed the 5' RACE reads with MiXCR, giving one entry per CDR3 protein. This table has hundreds of thousands of distinct CDR3 sequences, 17% appearing once. The chain has TRBV7-2 and TRBJ2-2, with D hard to call. The sequence derives from an adult woman who had mild COVID-19 (a few samples of this study predate the infection). Cell type and time point are not known. Material: PBMCs or a T cell subset sorted from them (not recorded which). The CDR3 protein is CASSLEKAGELFF. In nucleotides, the CDR3 is TGTGCCAGCAGCTTAGAAAAGGCCGGGGAGCTGTTTTTT.